Given below is one T cell receptor (beta chain) in context. No antigen is known for it. Only in-frame clones appear in the TCRdb table, and some are missing; sequencing was by immunoSEQ multiplex PCR. The sample holds fewer than 90,000 clones, roughly 84% seen once. This specimen belongs to a study of OX40 agonist ivuxolimab in advanced cancers. Study-level information: Intravenous ivuxolimab at 0.01 to 10 mg/kg was given to patients every 2 weeks. Partial responses were achieved by three patients, one with hepatocellular carcinoma and two with cutaneous melanoma.

Study-level points and caveats: CD8+ T cells averaged more expanded clones than CD4+. At 0.1 to 3.0 mg/kg and by week 6, CD4+ and CD8+ T cells in the blood had expanded clonally.

The source was CD4+ or CD8+ T cells sorted from blood, collected in a trial of the OX40 agonist ivuxolimab. This sequence originates from an adult with an advanced solid tumor such as melanoma, head and neck, liver or kidney cancer.

Here the CDR3 DNA reads TGCGCCAGTTCACAGGGAACCGGGGAGCTGTTTTTT. This codes for CASSQGTGELFF. The chain combines TRBV5-1 with TRBJ2-2; possible D gene TRBD1, 6 bases. This CDR3 is 12 amino acids long. In germline, CDR1 is SGHRS, CDR2 YFSETQ. The V end was cut by 8 bases, the J end by 5 bases, with 10 bases between.